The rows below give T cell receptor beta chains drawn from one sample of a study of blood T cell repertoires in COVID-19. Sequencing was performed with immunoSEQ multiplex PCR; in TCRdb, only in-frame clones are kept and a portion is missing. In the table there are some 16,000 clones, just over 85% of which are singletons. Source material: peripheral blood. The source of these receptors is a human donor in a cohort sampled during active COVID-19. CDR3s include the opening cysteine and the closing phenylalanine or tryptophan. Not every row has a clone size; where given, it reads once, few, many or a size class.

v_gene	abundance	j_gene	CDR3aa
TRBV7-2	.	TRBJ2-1	CASSLGPGDEQFF
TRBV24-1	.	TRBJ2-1	CATSAPIAGGYNEQFF
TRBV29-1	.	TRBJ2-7	CSVLDMPYEQYF
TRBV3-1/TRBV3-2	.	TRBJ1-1	CASSQRGHTEAFF
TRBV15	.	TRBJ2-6	CATSRLRDRGLGIYSGANVLTF
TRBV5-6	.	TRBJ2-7	CASSSGTGIGYEQYF
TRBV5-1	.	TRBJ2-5	CASSKLPGQETQYF
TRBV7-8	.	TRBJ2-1	CASSFWLAGALSYNEQFF
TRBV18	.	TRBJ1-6	CASSLKIDNSPLHF
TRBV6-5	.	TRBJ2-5	CASSYVRGRGETQYF
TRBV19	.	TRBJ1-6	CASSPRGRDSPLHF
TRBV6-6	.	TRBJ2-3	CAGSVEAGGPADTQYF
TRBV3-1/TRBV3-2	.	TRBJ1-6	CASSLPGGPNSPLHF
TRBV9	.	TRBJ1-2	CASSVDGEVGGYTF
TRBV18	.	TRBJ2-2	CASSRGNTGELFF
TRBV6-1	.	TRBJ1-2	CASSEAAWGGHGYTF
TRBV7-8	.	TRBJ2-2	CASSLALQERASGELFF
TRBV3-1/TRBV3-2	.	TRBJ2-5	CASSPATRVYF
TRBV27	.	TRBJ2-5	CASSSWTNQETQYF
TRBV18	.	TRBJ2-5	CASSPTSSQETQYF
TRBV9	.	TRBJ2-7	CASSVGAAGSYEQYF
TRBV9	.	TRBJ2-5	CASSLRQQETQYF
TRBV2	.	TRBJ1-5	CASSAQVVGGQPQHF
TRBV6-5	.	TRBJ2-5	CASSPQGNQETQYF
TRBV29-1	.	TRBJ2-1	CSVVSRDAPAYNEQFF
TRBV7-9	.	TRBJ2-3	CASERGLYTDTQYF
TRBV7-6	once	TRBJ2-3	CASSKSGSGTQYF
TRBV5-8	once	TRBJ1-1	CASSLWDGRTEAFF
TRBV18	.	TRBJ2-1	CASSPKGKSSYNEQFF
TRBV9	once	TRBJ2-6	CATLTASVAGANVLTF
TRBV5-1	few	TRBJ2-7	CASSYGSGNYPYEQYF
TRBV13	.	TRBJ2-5	CASSLGGAGGLAAQYF
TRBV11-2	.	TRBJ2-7	CASSFPQGAFHEQYF
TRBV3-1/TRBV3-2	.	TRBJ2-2	CASSPVSVAGELFF
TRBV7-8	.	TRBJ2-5	CASRIHTGDSGSQETQYF
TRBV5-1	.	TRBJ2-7	CASSDGDLNYEQYF
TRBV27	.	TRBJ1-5	CASSPGTPVSQPQHF
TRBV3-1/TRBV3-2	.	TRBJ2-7	CASSPRGGEQYF
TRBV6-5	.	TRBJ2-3	CASSYGSGGTDTQYF
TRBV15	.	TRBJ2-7	CATSRGSNFGEQYF
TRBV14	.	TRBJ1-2	CASTPGTGRGITF
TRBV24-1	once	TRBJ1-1	CATSDTGRGGNTEAFF
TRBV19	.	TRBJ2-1	CASSIGGGSPYNEQFF
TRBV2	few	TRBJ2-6	CASSGVMGDSSGANVLTF
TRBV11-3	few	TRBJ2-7	CASSLAAGRSYEQYF
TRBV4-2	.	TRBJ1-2	CASSLYRDGYTF